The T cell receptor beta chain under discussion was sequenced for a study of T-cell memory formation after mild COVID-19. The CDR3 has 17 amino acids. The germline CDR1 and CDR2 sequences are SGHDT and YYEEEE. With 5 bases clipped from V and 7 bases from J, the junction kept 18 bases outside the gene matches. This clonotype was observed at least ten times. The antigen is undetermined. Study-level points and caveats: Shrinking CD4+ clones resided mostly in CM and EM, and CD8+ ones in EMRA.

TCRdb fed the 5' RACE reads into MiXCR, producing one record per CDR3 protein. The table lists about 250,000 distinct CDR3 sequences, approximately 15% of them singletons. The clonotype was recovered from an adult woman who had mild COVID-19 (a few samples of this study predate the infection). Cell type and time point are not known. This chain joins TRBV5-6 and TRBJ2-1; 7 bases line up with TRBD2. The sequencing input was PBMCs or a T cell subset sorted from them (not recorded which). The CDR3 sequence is CASRRPISGRGTNEQFF. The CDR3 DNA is TGTGCCAGCAGACGACCTATTAGCGGGCGAGGAACAAATGAGCAGTTCTTC.